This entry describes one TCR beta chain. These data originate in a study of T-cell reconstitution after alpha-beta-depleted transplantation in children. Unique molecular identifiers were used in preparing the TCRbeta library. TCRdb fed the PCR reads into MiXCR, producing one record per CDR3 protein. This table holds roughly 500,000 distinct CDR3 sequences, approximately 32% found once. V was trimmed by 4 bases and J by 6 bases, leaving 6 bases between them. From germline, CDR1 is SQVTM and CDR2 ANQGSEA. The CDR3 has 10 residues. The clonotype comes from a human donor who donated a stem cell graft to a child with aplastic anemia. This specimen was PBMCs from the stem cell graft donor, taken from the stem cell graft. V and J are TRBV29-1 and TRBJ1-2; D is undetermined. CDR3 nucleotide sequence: TGCAGCGTTGTCCAGGATGGCTACACCTTC. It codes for CSVVQDGYTF.